This T cell receptor (beta chain) comes out of a study of T-cell reconstitution after alpha-beta-depleted transplantation in children. The CDR3 contains 16 residues. CDR1 SGHRS and CDR2 YFSETQ come from the germline V gene. V lost 4 bases to trimming and J lost 1 base; unmatched junction nucleotides: 6. This clonotype was counted a few times. Unique molecular identifiers tagged the TCRbeta library. One entry per CDR3 protein results from TCRdb running MiXCR on the PCR reads. The sample comprises nearly 400,000 distinct CDR3 sequences, just over 20% of which are singletons, and 3.8% rests with the top ten.

This receptor was taken from a human donor who donated a stem cell graft to a child with acute myeloid leukemia. Source: PBMCs from the stem cell graft donor, taken from the stem cell graft. The J gene is TRBJ2-7, the V gene TRBV5-1, with 12 positions matching TRBD2. Here the CDR3 DNA reads TGCGCCAGCAGCCAGCGGACTAGCGGGATTTCCTACGAGCAGTACTTC. It encodes CASSQRTSGISYEQYF.